Below, 10 T cell receptor beta chains from the same sample are listed, as sequenced in a study of human T cells and chemical hapten exposure. Treatment: therapeutic diphenylcyclopropenone sensitization with weekly scalp DPC. For the library, individual cDNA molecules each received unique molecular identifiers. TCRdb fed the reads into MiXCR, producing one record per CDR3 protein. The table shows some 4,900 distinct CDR3 sequences, with around 50% occurring only once. This sample comprised whole blood, obtained before DPC sensitization or 2, 6, or about 24 weeks after (not recorded which). These TCRs come from an adult with alopecia areata. Some clones in this sample may be carry-over from other donors' samples. This table probably holds off-target reads from a library built for another chain.

The genes are TRBV7-2 and TRBJ2-7, with D perhaps TRBD1 or TRBD2 (5 bases each). V lost 7 bases and J 3 bases, leaving 16 bases between the germline ends. This CDR3 region has 14 residues. The germline V gene has CDR1 SGHTA and CDR2 FQGNSA. The CDR3 nucleotides read TGTGCCAGCACCAGGGACGGAACCGTCTACGAGCAGTACTTC. It encodes CASTRDGTVYEQYF.

J is TRBJ2-1 and V is TRBV18; 10 bases fit TRBD2. The CDR3 length is 14 residues. The trim removed 3 bases at V and 8 bases at J, leaving 4 bases unmatched. Germline V gives CDR1 KGHSH, CDR2 LQKENI. The CDR3 DNA reads as TGTGCCAGCTCACCGGGACTAGCGAAGGATGAGCAGTTCTTC. Its protein is CASSPGLAKDEQFF.

The chain employs TRBV11-2 and TRBJ2-1; 7 bases map to TRBD1. V shed 5 bases and J 8 bases; nucleotides not matched to a gene: 0. In germline, CDR1 is SGHAT, CDR2 FQNNGV. The CDR3 extends over 11 amino acids. CDR3 in amino acids: CASSQGDEQFF. CDR3 bases: TGTGCCAGCAGCCAGGGGGATGAGCAGTTCTTC.

This sequence joins TRBV20-1 and TRBJ2-4, with 11 bases aligning to TRBD2. V was clipped by 6 bases and J by 1 base; unmatched bases: 14. This CDR3 is built from 18 residues. Germline assignment: CDR1 DFQATT and CDR2 SNEGSKA (reference sequence). In nucleotides, the CDR3 is TGCAGTGCGCAGCCGGGACTAGCGGACCGGGGTGCCAAAAACATTCAGTACTTC. Translated, it gives CSAQPGLADRGAKNIQYF.

The sample holds a few counts of this clonotype. The chain employs TRBV20-1 and TRBJ2-1; TRBD2 matches at 9 bases. The V and J ends lost 5 bases and 6 bases, in that order; junction bases with no gene match: 5. Germline V gene lookup returns CDR1 DFQATT and CDR2 SNEGSKA (reference sequence). CDR3 size: 13 residues. The DNA of the CDR3 is TGCAGTGCTTTTCTAGCGGGATTCAATGAGCAGTTCTTC. Its protein is CSAFLAGFNEQFF.

This clonotype was seen only a few times. The V and J genes are TRBV6-6 and TRBJ2-1, with TRBD1 matching 7 bases. Per germline, CDR1 MNHNY and CDR2 SVGAGI (reference sequence). V dropped 6 bases and J dropped 0; count of bases not matched to a gene: 2. The CDR3 extends over 14 amino acids. The CDR3 sequence: CASRTGRSYNEQFF. CDR3 DNA sequence: TGTGCCAGCAGGACAGGGCGCTCCTACAATGAGCAGTTCTTC.

This clonotype came up a few times. The chain employs TRBV11-2 and TRBJ2-2; TRBD1 is a possible D gene (5 bases). Germline V gene sequence: CDR1 SGHAT, CDR2 FQNNGV. Trimming took 1 base from V and 5 from J, leaving 11 bases between them. The CDR3 is 15 residues long. The CDR3 DNA follows: TGTGCCAGCAGCTTAGGACAGACTGAGACCGGGGAGCTGTTTTTT. Protein sequence: CASSLGQTETGELFF.

V gene TRBV3-1 combines with J gene TRBJ2-1; 7 positions agree with TRBD2. The CDR3 contains 15 residues. Germline CDR1 LGHDT, CDR2 YNNKEL (reference sequence). V trimming: 4 bases; J trimming: 1 base; junction bases outside the gene matches: 4. The chain's CDR3 is CASSPSGTSYNEQFF. The CDR3 region has the DNA TGTGCCAGCAGCCCTAGCGGAACATCCTACAATGAGCAGTTCTTC.

The V and J genes are TRBV4-2 and TRBJ2-1; a weak D match, TRBD2 (5 bases). The germline V and J ends were trimmed by 1 base and 0 bases, with 13 bases remaining between them. This CDR3 has 17 amino acids. CDR1 LGHNA and CDR2 YNFKEQ come from the germline V gene. The CDR3 protein is CASSQVGAGSSYNEQFF. The DNA of the CDR3 is TGTGCCAGCAGCCAAGTCGGTGCGGGTAGCTCCTACAATGAGCAGTTCTTC.

The chain combines TRBV6-2 or TRBV6-3 with TRBJ2-7, with unresolved D. The germline CDR1 and CDR2 sequences are MNHEY and SVGEGT. Trimming took off 4 bases at V and 2 bases at J, with 15 bases between the two ends. This CDR3 has 15 amino acids. The DNA for the CDR3 is TGTGCCAGCAGTTCACTCAGCCTCGCTACCTACGAGCAGTACTTC. Its translation is CASSSLSLATYEQYF.